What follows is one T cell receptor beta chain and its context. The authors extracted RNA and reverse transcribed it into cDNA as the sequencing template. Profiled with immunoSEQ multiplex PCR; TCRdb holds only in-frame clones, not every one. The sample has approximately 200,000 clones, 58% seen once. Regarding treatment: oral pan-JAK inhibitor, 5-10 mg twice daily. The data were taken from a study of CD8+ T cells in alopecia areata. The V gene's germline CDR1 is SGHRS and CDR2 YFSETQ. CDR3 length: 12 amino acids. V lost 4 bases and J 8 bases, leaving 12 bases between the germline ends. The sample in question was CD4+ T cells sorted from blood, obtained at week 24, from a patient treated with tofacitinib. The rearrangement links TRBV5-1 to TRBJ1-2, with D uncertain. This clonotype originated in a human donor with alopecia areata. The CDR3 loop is CASSPRLEGYTF. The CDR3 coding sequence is TGCGCCAGCAGCCCCCGGTTGGAGGGCTACACCTTC.